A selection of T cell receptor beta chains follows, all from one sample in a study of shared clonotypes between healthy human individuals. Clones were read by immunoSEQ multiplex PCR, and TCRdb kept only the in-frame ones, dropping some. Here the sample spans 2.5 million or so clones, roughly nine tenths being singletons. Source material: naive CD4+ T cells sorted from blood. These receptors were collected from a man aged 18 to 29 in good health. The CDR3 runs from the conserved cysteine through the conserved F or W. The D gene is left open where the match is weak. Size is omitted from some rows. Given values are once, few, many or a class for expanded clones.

TGTGCCTGGAGTGCGTCGCAGGGGGGAGCTTTCTTT	CAWSASQGGAFF	TRBV30	TRBD1	TRBJ1-1	NA
TGTGCCAGCAGCGTAGGGGGCCAGGCGGGAGCGGTTGCAGATACGCAGTATTTT	CASSVGGQAGAVADTQYF	TRBV9	TRBD2	TRBJ2-3	NA
TGTGCCAGTAACGAGCTAGCCAAAAACATTCAGTACTTC	CASNELAKNIQYF	TRBV19	NA	TRBJ2-4	NA
TGTGCCAGCAGCCCTCACAATTTACAGCTTAATGAAAAACTGTTTTTT	CASSPHNLQLNEKLFF	TRBV7-9	NA	TRBJ1-4	NA
TGTGCCAGCAGCTTCGGGACAGGGGGCTACGAGCAGTACTTC	CASSFGTGGYEQYF	TRBV7-2	TRBD1	TRBJ2-7	NA
TGTGCCTGGAGTCCATCAGGGACAACCGAGATCTTATTACCCCTCCACTTT	CAWSPSGTTEILLPLHF	TRBV30	NA	TRBJ1-6	NA
TGTGCCAGTAGTATAGATAACCGGGGGGAGCAGTACTTC	CASSIDNRGEQYF	TRBV19	NA	TRBJ2-7	NA
TGTGCCAGCAGTAATTTCCGGGGGCAAGAGACCCAGTACTTC	CASSNFRGQETQYF	TRBV6-6	NA	TRBJ2-5	NA
TGTGCCAGCAGTTACTCGGTTGGGGGGCGGACCCAGTACTTC	CASSYSVGGRTQYF	TRBV6-5	NA	TRBJ2-5	once
TGTGCCAGCAGCCCGAGTAAGGGGCCGGGGGGACAAGAGACCCAGTACTTC	CASSPSKGPGGQETQYF	TRBV11-3	TRBD2	TRBJ2-5	NA
TGCGCCAGCAGCCAACAGGGGTCGGGGAACACTGAAGCTTTCTTT	CASSQQGSGNTEAFF	TRBV4-3	NA	TRBJ1-1	NA
TGTGCCAGCAGCGTATCCGGCAATCAGCCCCAGCATTTT	CASSVSGNQPQHF	TRBV9	NA	TRBJ1-5	NA
TGCGCCAGCAGCCAAGAGGGGTCCCCCTCCTACAATGAGCAGTTCTTC	CASSQEGSPSYNEQFF	TRBV4-1	NA	TRBJ2-1	NA
TGTGCCAGCAGCTCCGTAAATTGGGGAGCGGGGAGCTCTGGGGCCAACGTCCTGACTTTC	CASSSVNWGAGSSGANVLTF	TRBV7-8	TRBD2	TRBJ2-6	NA
TGTGCCAGCATCCTGGGGGAAGTTTACGAGGAAAAACTGTTTTTT	CASILGEVYEEKLFF	TRBV6-6	NA	TRBJ1-4	once
TGTGCCTGGACCCCAGGGGGGGCGGGGAATATCGGCTACACCTTC	CAWTPGGAGNIGYTF	TRBV30	TRBD1	TRBJ1-2	NA
TGTGCCAGCAGCACTGCGGGGGGCCCCACAGATACGCAGTATTTT	CASSTAGGPTDTQYF	TRBV7-8	TRBD2	TRBJ2-3	NA
TGTGCCAGCAGCTTAGGGGACCCATGGTTAGTAGATACGCAGTATTTT	CASSLGDPWLVDTQYF	TRBV7-2	NA	TRBJ2-3	NA
TGTGCCAGCAGCCAAGAGGGACTAGCGGGCACAGATACGCAGTATTTT	CASSQEGLAGTDTQYF	TRBV4-2	TRBD2	TRBJ2-3	NA
TGTGCCAGCAGCCGTAGAGGACAGGGGGGGACTGAAGCTTTCTTT	CASSRRGQGGTEAFF	TRBV5-5	TRBD1	TRBJ1-1	NA
TGTGCCAGTAGGCCTGGTTGGACAGTTCAACTAGCCAAAAACATTCAGTACTTC	CASRPGWTVQLAKNIQYF	TRBV19	NA	TRBJ2-4	once
TGTGCCATCAGTGAGTCGGACAACTCTGGAAACACCATATATTTT	CAISESDNSGNTIYF	TRBV10-3	NA	TRBJ1-3	NA
TGTGCCAGCAGCTCCGGGACAGGGGTCACCGGGGAGCTGTTTTTT	CASSSGTGVTGELFF	TRBV11-3	TRBD1	TRBJ2-2	NA